Listed below are T cell receptor beta chains from one sample, sequenced in a study of cytomegalovirus exposure and HLA in healthy donors. Profiling relied on immunoSEQ multiplex PCR, and the TCRdb table lists in-frame clones only, not all of them. The sample contains 110,000 to 150,000 clones, 76% of which appear only once. Sequencing was carried out using PBMCs. The source of these receptors is a man aged 18-30 years in good health and CMV-seronegative. Each CDR3 is given with its conserved first and last residue. Each record gives: V gene, J gene, clone size, D gene, CDR3 protein, CDR3 DNA. A D gene is named only where the DNA matches it firmly. Clone size is not always given. Where it is, it says once, few, many or a class for expanded clones.

TRBV19	TRBJ2-5	.	.	CASSITGLRQETQYF	TGTGCCAGTAGTATTACAGGGCTAAGACAAGAGACCCAGTACTTC
TRBV29-1	TRBJ2-7	.	.	CSVFIDSPYEQYF	TGCAGCGTTTTTATAGACAGCCCCTACGAGCAGTACTTC
TRBV4-2	TRBJ1-6	.	.	CASSQFLQGYNSPLHF	TGTGCCAGCAGCCAATTTTTACAGGGCTATAATTCACCCCTCCACTTT
TRBV28	TRBJ2-7	.	.	CATFILGDEQYF	TGTGCCACCTTTATCTTAGGGGACGAGCAGTACTTC
TRBV5-6	TRBJ2-7	.	TRBD2	CASSLQRGPSYEQYF	TGTGCCAGCAGCTTACAGCGGGGGCCATCCTACGAGCAGTACTTC
TRBV6-1	TRBJ1-2	.	TRBD1	CASSETGSEDYGYTF	TGTGCCAGCAGTGAGACAGGGTCTGAGGACTATGGCTACACCTTC
TRBV19	TRBJ1-2	.	TRBD1	CASGGGHYGYTF	TGTGCCAGTGGAGGGGGCCACTATGGCTACACCTTC
TRBV2	TRBJ1-5	.	.	CASGGGQGSNQPQHF	TGTGCCAGCGGTGGGGGCCAGGGTAGCAATCAGCCCCAGCATTTT
TRBV16	TRBJ1-5	.	TRBD1	CASSPTLAQGTNQPQHF	TGTGCCAGCAGCCCCACCTTGGCACAGGGGACCAATCAGCCCCAGCATTTT
TRBV5-1	TRBJ2-3	.	.	CASSLRSDTQYF	TGCGCCAGCAGCTTGCGTTCTGATACGCAGTATTTT
TRBV18	TRBJ2-1	.	TRBD2	CASSPPSGLTYNEQFF	TGTGCCAGCTCACCACCTAGCGGGTTGACCTACAATGAGCAGTTCTTC
TRBV6-1	TRBJ1-2	.	.	CASSESVSGVYGYTF	TGTGCCAGCAGTGAATCCGTCTCGGGGGTTTATGGCTACACCTTC
TRBV5-4	TRBJ1-1	.	.	CATGLGSMNTEAFF	TGTGCAACAGGGTTAGGATCCATGAACACTGAAGCTTTCTTT
TRBV2	TRBJ2-7	.	TRBD1	CASSLEGQGAHEQYF	TGTGCCAGCAGCTTGGAGGGACAGGGTGCCCACGAGCAGTACTTC
TRBV27	TRBJ1-4	.	TRBD1	CASRAGTGANEKLFF	TGTGCCAGCAGGGCTGGGACAGGGGCTAATGAAAAACTGTTTTTT
TRBV11-2	TRBJ2-7	.	.	CASSLVAAEQYF	TGTGCCAGCAGCTTAGTGGCCGCCGAGCAGTACTTC
TRBV2	TRBJ1-5	.	.	CASSANGYSNQPQHF	TGTGCCAGCAGTGCTAACGGTTATAGCAATCAGCCCCAGCATTTT
TRBV9	TRBJ2-6	few	.	CASRGFYSGANVLTF	TGTGCCAGCAGGGGCTTTTACTCTGGGGCCAACGTCCTGACTTTC
TRBV6-5	TRBJ2-7	.	.	CASSYSQGRHEQYF	TGTGCCAGCAGTTACTCGCAGGGAAGGCACGAGCAGTACTTC
TRBV7-7	TRBJ2-7	.	TRBD1	CASSLGPGQAYEQYF	TGTGCCAGCAGCTTAGGTCCGGGACAGGCCTACGAGCAGTACTTC
TRBV19	TRBJ1-1	once	.	CAISPRGDGTEAFF	TGTGCCATCTCACCCCGGGGGGACGGGACTGAAGCTTTCTTT
TRBV7-2	TRBJ2-3	.	TRBD2	CASSLVPGLALGGDTQYF	TGTGCCAGCAGCTTAGTTCCGGGACTAGCGCTCGGAGGAGATACGCAGTATTTT
TRBV10-2	TRBJ2-7	.	.	CASSEVDISGYEQYF	TGCGCCAGCAGTGAGGTCGACATCAGCGGCTACGAGCAGTACTTC
TRBV7-2	TRBJ1-4	.	TRBD1	CASSPDRGAEKLFF	TGTGCCAGCAGCCCGGACAGGGGGGCGGAAAAACTGTTTTTT
TRBV27	TRBJ2-7	.	TRBD2	CASSSRLAVDEQYF	TGTGCCAGCAGTTCCCGGCTAGCGGTCGACGAGCAGTACTTC
TRBV19	TRBJ1-2	.	.	CASWATVSNGYTF	TGTGCCAGTTGGGCGACAGTAAGCAATGGCTACACCTTC
TRBV30	TRBJ2-7	.	TRBD1	CAWDRDRGGEQYF	TGTGCCTGGGACAGGGACAGGGGGGGCGAGCAGTACTTC
TRBV7-8	TRBJ2-5	.	.	CASSLDGRRETQYF	TGTGCCAGCAGCTTAGACGGCAGGCGAGAGACCCAGTACTTC
TRBV19	TRBJ2-2	.	TRBD2	CASSRLAGVGELFF	TGTGCCAGTTCCCGACTAGCGGGGGTTGGGGAGCTGTTTTTT
TRBV27	TRBJ2-5	.	TRBD2	CASSYLAGQETQYF	TGTGCCAGCAGTTATTTAGCGGGACAAGAGACCCAGTACTTC
TRBV5-4	TRBJ2-5	.	TRBD1	CASSRTDRGLETQYF	TGTGCCAGCAGCCGAACGGACAGGGGGTTGGAGACCCAGTACTTC
TRBV5-5	TRBJ2-3	.	TRBD1	CASSDDRAVLTDTQYF	TGTGCCAGCAGCGATGACAGGGCCGTTCTCACAGATACGCAGTATTTT
TRBV7-6	TRBJ2-7	.	TRBD1	CASSAGTGGAYEQYF	TGTGCCAGCAGCGCCGGGACAGGGGGGGCCTACGAGCAGTACTTC
TRBV6-5	TRBJ2-7	.	TRBD1	CASSNGQGAPYEQYF	TGTGCCAGCAGTAACGGACAGGGGGCCCCCTACGAGCAGTACTTC
TRBV18	TRBJ2-6	.	.	CASSGQTSGANVLTF	TGTGCCAGCTCAGGACAGACCTCTGGGGCCAACGTCCTGACTTTC
TRBV2	TRBJ1-3	few	.	CASSLTPSSGNTIYF	TGTGCCAGCAGTCTGACACCCAGCTCTGGAAACACCATATATTTT
TRBV10-3	TRBJ1-1	few	.	CAISAGGAVNTEAFF	TGTGCCATCAGCGCGGGGGGGGCTGTGAACACTGAAGCTTTCTTT
TRBV7-3	TRBJ1-1	few	TRBD1	CASSSPPGTGLNTEAFF	TGTGCCAGCAGCTCCCCTCCTGGGACAGGGTTGAACACTGAAGCTTTCTTT
TRBV9	TRBJ2-7	.	TRBD1	CASSAEDRGSYEQYF	TGTGCCAGCAGCGCCGAGGACAGGGGGTCCTACGAGCAGTACTTC
TRBV19	TRBJ2-7	.	TRBD2	CASSMGGGLAYYEQYF	TGTGCCAGTAGTATGGGAGGCGGACTAGCGTATTACGAGCAGTACTTC
TRBV2	TRBJ2-2	.	TRBD1	CASSDARDSGELFF	TGTGCCAGCAGTGATGCCCGGGACAGCGGGGAGCTGTTTTTT
TRBV28	TRBJ1-5	.	.	CASSFSRPRTAGMPQHF	TGTGCCAGCAGTTTCTCCCGCCCCCGGACAGCGGGGATGCCCCAGCATTTT
TRBV2	TRBJ2-7	.	TRBD1	CASSEGTGGPEQYF	TGTGCCAGCAGTGAAGGGACAGGGGGGCCCGAGCAGTACTTC
TRBV18	TRBJ2-7	.	TRBD1	CASSSGQGAYEQYF	TGTGCCAGCTCATCGGGACAGGGGGCCTACGAGCAGTACTTC
TRBV19	TRBJ1-5	.	TRBD1	CASSIPRDRGSNQPQHF	TGTGCCAGTAGTATACCCCGAGACAGGGGTAGCAATCAGCCCCAGCATTTT
TRBV5-8	TRBJ2-6	.	TRBD2	CASPWEGITSGANVLTF	TGTGCCAGCCCCTGGGAGGGAATTACCTCTGGGGCCAACGTCCTGACTTTC